This T cell receptor (beta chain) was sequenced in a study of molecular identifiers for immune sequencing clone quantification. As previously described, bulk TCR libraries were made using listed TCR primers. Each CDR3 protein is one row after TCRdb ran MiXCR on the PCR reads. In the table there are around 480,000 distinct CDR3 sequences, roughly a fifth of which are singletons. This CDR3 spans 13 amino acids. V was clipped by 1 base and J by 4 bases, with 7 bases between them. CDR1 is LGHNT, CDR2 FRNRAP, per germline. Ten or more counts support this clonotype. The sequence was obtained from a human donor in good health. Some libraries in this study had Jurkat cell RNA spiked in. Sample: naive CD8+ T cells from blood, with Jurkat cell RNA spiked in. Subset here: FACS-sorted CD8+CD4-CCR7+CD45RA+ naive T cells. The rearrangement links TRBV12-5 to TRBJ1-1; D not certain. As DNA, the CDR3 is TGTGCTAGTGGTTTGGGGCGCACCACTGAAGCTTTCTTT. This encodes CASGLGRTTEAFF.